Sequencing of this T cell receptor (beta chain) was carried out in a study of cytomegalovirus exposure and HLA in healthy donors. Study-wide background: Across roughly 400 genotyped donors, approximately 81% landed in the Caucasian-associated ancestry cluster. Points from the study as a whole: Across all donors, roughly uniform sequencing depth was an assumption of the presence/absence analyses. Listed as cytomegalovirus-associated were roughly 180 TCR beta chains.

The CDR3 is 15 amino acids. The V end lost 1 base, the J end lost 5 bases, and 15 bases lay between the germline ends. The germline gives CDR1 SGHDT, CDR2 YYEEEE. As regards this clone: Its antigen is undetermined.

Despite likely unrecorded immune exposures, the donors were nominally healthy at the time of sampling. PCR primers comprised 60 Vbeta and 13 Jbeta primers. Sequencing used immunoSEQ multiplex PCR; TCRdb keeps in-frame clones, though not all of them. Seen here are roughly 120,000 clones, more than 65% observed once, and the top ten hold 5.8%. The sequencing sample was made of PBMCs. This clonotype was sampled from a man between 18 and 35 years old in good health and CMV-seropositive. The chain combines TRBV5-6 with TRBJ2-5, with a possible D match to TRBD2 (5 bases). The CDR3 spells CASSLYEMGAETQYF. CDR3 DNA sequence: TGTGCCAGCAGCTTGTACGAGATGGGAGCGGAGACCCAGTACTTC.